Listed below are T cell receptor beta chains from one sample, sequenced in a study of T cells after posttransplantation cyclophosphamide. Clones were sequenced by immunoSEQ multiplex PCR, and TCRdb holds only the in-frame ones, with some missing. This repertoire shows approximately 16,000 clones, about 77% found once; its top ten account for roughly a third. Sequencing used CD8+ T cells sorted from PBMCs, obtained 1903 days after a stem cell transplant with posttransplant cyclophosphamide. These receptors originate from a female patient between 35 and 55 years old who received an allogeneic stem cell transplant from a related donor, was CMV-positive, and had no GVHD. These T cells may partly come from the graft donor. Each CDR3 is given with its conserved first and last residue. D genes are given only for firm matches. Rows may omit the clone size; those that give it use once, few, many or a size class.

>TRBV27|-|-|TRBJ2-7
CASSSRRPGHEQYF
TGTGCCAGCAGTTCCCGTCGTCCTGGCCACGAGCAGTACTTC
>TRBV5-1|-|-|TRBJ2-3
CASRATDYLTDTQYF
TGCGCCAGCAGAGCGACGGATTATTTAACAGATACGCAGTATTTT
>TRBV10-2|-|TRBD1|TRBJ1-1
CACRGQGNTEAFF
TGCGCCTGCCGGGGACAGGGGAACACTGAAGCTTTCTTT
>TRBV28|-|-|TRBJ2-7
CASSLATGSRIPDEQYF
TGTGCCAGCAGTTTAGCGACCGGGAGCCGCATCCCCGACGAGCAGTACTTC
>TRBV27|-|-|TRBJ2-7
CASSTLPTYEQYF
TGTGCCAGCAGTACTCTGCCCACCTACGAGCAGTACTTC
>TRBV7-9|large|TRBD2|TRBJ2-1
CASSPSGGAHYEQFF
TGTGCCAGCAGCCCGAGCGGGGGGGCCCATTATGAGCAGTTCTTC
>TRBV7-9|-|-|TRBJ1-4
CASSPDFSRGNEKLFF
TGTGCCAGCAGCCCCGATTTTTCCAGGGGTAATGAAAAACTGTTTTTT
>TRBV6-1|-|-|TRBJ1-3
CARPPGSGGNTIYF
TGTGCCCGCCCCCCGGGGAGTGGTGGAAACACCATATATTTT
>TRBV7-9|-|-|TRBJ2-3
CASSHPMQYF
TGTGCCAGCAGCCATCCTATGCAGTATTTT
>TRBV5-4|-|-|TRBJ2-7
CASSLSTGSYEQYF
TGTGCCAGCAGCTTGAGTACAGGGTCCTACGAGCAGTACTTC
>TRBV11-2|-|-|TRBJ1-5
CASSLGQGSLSNQPQHF
TGTGCCAGCAGCTTAGGGCAGGGGTCCCTAAGCAATCAGCCCCAGCATTTT
>TRBV10-3|once|-|TRBJ2-5
CAISELGLQETQYF
TGTGCCATCAGTGAGCTGGGCCTGCAAGAGACCCAGTACTTC
>TRBV5-4|-|-|TRBJ1-2
CASSSVGDIDYGYTF
TGTGCCAGCAGCTCTGTAGGGGATATAGACTATGGCTACACCTTC
>TRBV13|-|TRBD1|TRBJ1-4
CASSLARTGSEKLFF
TGTGCCAGCAGCCTCGCCCGGACAGGGAGTGAAAAACTGTTTTTT
>TRBV29-1|-|-|TRBJ1-1
CSVEKGTKAFF
TGCAGCGTTGAGAAGGGGACAAAAGCTTTCTTT
>TRBV5-1|-|-|TRBJ2-1
CASWGELGGYNEQFF
TGCGCCAGCTGGGGCGAGCTTGGTGGCTACAATGAGCAGTTCTTC
>TRBV7-9|-|-|TRBJ1-5
CASSLAGGSHQPQHF
TGTGCCAGCAGCTTAGCGGGGGGGTCCCATCAGCCCCAGCATTTT
>TRBV11-2|-|-|TRBJ1-3
CASSSNPVLSGNTIYF
TGTGCCAGCAGCTCCAATCCAGTCCTCTCTGGAAACACCATATATTTT
>TRBV27|-|TRBD2|TRBJ2-5
CASSLGLADMYQETQYF
TGTGCCAGCAGTTTAGGGCTAGCGGATATGTACCAAGAGACCCAGTACTTC
>TRBV25-1|few|-|TRBJ1-2
CASSESGGNGYTF
TGTGCCAGCAGTGAATCTGGGGGGAATGGCTACACCTTC
>TRBV10-3|-|-|TRBJ1-2
CAISESAANYGYTF
TGTGCCATCAGTGAGTCCGCGGCGAACTATGGCTACACCTTC
>TRBV6-1|-|-|TRBJ1-3
CASTLWESPTIYF
TGTGCCAGCACCCTTTGGGAGAGCCCTACCATATATTTT
>TRBV2|once|-|TRBJ1-4
CASSDLGVGDEKLFF
TGTGCCAGCAGTGATCTTGGGGTAGGGGATGAAAAACTGTTTTTT
>TRBV7-9|-|-|TRBJ2-7
CASSLALGVLPYEQYF
TGTGCCAGCAGCTTAGCTCTCGGGGTCCTCCCCTACGAGCAGTACTTC